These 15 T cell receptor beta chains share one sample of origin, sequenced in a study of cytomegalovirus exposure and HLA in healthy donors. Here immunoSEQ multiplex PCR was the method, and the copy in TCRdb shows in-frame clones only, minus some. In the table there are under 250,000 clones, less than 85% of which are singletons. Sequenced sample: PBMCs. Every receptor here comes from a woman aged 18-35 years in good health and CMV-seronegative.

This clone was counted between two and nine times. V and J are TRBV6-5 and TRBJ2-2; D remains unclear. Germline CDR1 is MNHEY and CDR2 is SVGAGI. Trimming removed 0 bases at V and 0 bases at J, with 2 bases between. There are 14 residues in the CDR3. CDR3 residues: CASSYSTNTGELFF. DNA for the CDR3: TGTGCCAGCAGTTACTCGACGAACACCGGGGAGCTGTTTTTT.

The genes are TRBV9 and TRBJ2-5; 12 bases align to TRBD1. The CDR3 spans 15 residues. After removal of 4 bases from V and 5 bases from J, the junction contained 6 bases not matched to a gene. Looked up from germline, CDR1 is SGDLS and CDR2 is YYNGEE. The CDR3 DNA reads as TGTGCCAGCAGCTCTGGGACAGGGGGCCAGGAGACCCAGTACTTC. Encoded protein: CASSSGTGGQETQYF.

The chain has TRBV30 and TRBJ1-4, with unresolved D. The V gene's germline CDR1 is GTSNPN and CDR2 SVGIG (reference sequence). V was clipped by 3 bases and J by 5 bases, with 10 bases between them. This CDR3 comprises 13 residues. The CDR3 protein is CAWRGWVNEKLFF. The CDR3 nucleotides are TGTGCCTGGAGGGGATGGGTGAATGAAAAACTGTTTTTT.

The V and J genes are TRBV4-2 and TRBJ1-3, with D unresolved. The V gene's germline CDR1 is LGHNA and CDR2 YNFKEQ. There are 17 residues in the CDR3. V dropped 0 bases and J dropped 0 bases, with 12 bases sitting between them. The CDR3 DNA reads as TGTGCCAGCAGCCAAGATAGTCTAGCGTCCTCTGGAAACACCATATATTTT. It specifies CASSQDSLASSGNTIYF.

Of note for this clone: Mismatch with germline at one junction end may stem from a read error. The CDR3 here is CASSSPGLPNEQYF. The CDR3 region has the DNA TGTGCCAGCTCATCACCGGGACTCCCGAACGAGCAGTACTTC. This rearrangement joins TRBV18 to TRBJ2-7; perhaps TRBD2 as D (6 bases). The CDR3 covers 14 residues. The V gene's germline CDR1 is KGHSH and CDR2 LQKENI.

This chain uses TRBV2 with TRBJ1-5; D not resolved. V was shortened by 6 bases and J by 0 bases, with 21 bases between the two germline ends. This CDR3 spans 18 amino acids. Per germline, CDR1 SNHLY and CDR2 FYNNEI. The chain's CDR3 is CASRGEQARPYSNQPQHF. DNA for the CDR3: TGTGCCAGCAGGGGAGAGCAGGCAAGACCTTATAGCAATCAGCCCCAGCATTTT.

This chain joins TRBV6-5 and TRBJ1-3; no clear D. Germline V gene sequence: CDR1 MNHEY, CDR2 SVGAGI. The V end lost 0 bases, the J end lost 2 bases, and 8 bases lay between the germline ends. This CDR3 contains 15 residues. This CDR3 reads CASSYSRGTGNTIYF. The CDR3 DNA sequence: TGTGCCAGCAGTTACTCGAGAGGAACTGGAAACACCATATATTTT.

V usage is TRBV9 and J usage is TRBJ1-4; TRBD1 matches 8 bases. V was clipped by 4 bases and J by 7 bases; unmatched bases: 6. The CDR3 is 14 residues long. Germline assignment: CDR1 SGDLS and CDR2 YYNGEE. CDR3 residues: CASSSGQGGEKLFF. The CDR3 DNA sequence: TGTGCCAGCAGCTCCGGACAGGGAGGTGAAAAACTGTTTTTT. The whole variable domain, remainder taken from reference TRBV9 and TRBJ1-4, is DSGVTQTPKHLITATGQRVTLRCSPRSGDLSVYWYQQSLDQGLQFLIQYYNGEERAKGNILERFSAQQFPDLHSELNLSSLELGDSALYFCASSSGQGGEKLFFGSGTQLSVL.

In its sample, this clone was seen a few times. The CDR3 protein is CASSNGQGAHYGYTF. CDR3 nucleotides: TGTGCCAGTAGTAACGGACAGGGGGCCCACTATGGCTACACCTTC. The chain carries TRBV19 and TRBJ1-2; 11 bases map to TRBD1. Per the germline V gene, CDR1 is LNHDA and CDR2 is SQIVND (reference sequence). With 4 bases clipped from V and 3 bases from J, the junction kept 4 bases outside the gene matches. The CDR3 is 15 amino acids.

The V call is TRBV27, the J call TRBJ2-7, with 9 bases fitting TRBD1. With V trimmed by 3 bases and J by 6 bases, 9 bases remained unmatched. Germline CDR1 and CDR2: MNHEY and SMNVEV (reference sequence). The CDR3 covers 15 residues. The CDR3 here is CASSFPWGTGSEQYF. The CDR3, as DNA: TGTGCCAGCAGTTTCCCGTGGGGGACAGGGAGCGAGCAGTACTTC.

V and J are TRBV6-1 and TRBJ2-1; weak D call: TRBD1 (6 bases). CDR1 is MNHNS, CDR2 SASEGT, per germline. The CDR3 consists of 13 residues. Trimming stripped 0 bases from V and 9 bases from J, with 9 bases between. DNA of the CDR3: TGTGCCAGCAGTGAAGCGGGGGCTGGTGAGCAGTTCTTC. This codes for CASSEAGAGEQFF.

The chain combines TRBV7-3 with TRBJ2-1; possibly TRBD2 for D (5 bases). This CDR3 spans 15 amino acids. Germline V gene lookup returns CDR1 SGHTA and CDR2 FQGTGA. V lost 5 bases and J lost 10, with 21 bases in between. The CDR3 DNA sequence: TGTGCCAGCAGCCCAACCGGTTGGACCCGAGGGGAGCAGTTCTTC. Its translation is CASSPTGWTRGEQFF.

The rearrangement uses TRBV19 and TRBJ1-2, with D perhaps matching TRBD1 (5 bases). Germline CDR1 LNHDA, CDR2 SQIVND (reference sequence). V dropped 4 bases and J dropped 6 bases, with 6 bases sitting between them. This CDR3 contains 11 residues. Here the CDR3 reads CASSTGNGYTF. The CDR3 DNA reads TGTGCCAGTAGTACAGGGAATGGCTACACCTTC.

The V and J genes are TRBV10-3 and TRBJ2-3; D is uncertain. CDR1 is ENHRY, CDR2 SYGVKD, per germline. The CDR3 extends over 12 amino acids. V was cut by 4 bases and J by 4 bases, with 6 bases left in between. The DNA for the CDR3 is TGTGCCATCAGTGGAGGCGCAGATACGCAGTATTTT. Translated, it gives CAISGGADTQYF.

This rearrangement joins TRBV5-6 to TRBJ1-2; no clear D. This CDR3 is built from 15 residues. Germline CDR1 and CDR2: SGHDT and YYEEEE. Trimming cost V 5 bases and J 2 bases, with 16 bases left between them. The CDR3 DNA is TGTGCCAGCAGACCTATCAGGCAATTAAACTATGGCTACACCTTC. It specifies CASRPIRQLNYGYTF. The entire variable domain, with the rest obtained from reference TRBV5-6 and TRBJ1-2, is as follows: DAGVTQSPTHLIKTRGQQVTLRCSPKSGHDTVSWYQQALGQGPQFIFQYYEEEERQRGNFPDRFSGHQFPNYSSELNVNALLLGDSALYLCASRPIRQLNYGYTFGSGTRLTVV.